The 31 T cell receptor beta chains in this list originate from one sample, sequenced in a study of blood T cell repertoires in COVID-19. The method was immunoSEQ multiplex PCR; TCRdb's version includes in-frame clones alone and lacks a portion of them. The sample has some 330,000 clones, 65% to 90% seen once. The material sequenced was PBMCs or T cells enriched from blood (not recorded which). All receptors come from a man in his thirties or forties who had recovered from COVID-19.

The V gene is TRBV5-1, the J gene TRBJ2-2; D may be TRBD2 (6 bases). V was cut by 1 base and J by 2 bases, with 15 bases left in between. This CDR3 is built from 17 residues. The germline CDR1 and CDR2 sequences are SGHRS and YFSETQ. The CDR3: CASSLSLERVNTGELFF. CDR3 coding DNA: TGCGCCAGCAGCTTGTCATTGGAGCGGGTAAACACCGGGGAGCTGTTTTTT.

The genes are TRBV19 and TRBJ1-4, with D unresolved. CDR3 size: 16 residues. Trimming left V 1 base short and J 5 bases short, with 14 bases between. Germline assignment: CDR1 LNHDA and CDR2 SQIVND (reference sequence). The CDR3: CASSIVPGKLNEKLFF. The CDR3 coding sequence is TGTGCCAGTAGTATAGTCCCGGGGAAACTGAATGAAAAACTGTTTTTT.

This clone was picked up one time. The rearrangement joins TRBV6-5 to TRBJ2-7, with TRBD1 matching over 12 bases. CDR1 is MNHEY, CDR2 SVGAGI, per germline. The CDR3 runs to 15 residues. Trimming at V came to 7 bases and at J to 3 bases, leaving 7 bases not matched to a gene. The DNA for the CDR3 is TGTGCCAGCACTTATGGGACAGGGGGCTTCTACGAGCAGTACTTC. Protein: CASTYGTGGFYEQYF.

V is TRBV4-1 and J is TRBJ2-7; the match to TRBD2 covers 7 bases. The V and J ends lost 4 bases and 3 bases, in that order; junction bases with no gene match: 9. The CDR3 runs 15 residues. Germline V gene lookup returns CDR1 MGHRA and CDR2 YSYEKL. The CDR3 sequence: CASSPLGGTGYEQYF. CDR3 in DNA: TGCGCCAGCAGCCCACTCGGGGGGACGGGCTACGAGCAGTACTTC.

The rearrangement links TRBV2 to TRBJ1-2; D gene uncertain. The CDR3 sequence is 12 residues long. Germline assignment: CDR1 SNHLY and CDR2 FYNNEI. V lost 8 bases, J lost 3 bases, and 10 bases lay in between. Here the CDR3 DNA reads TGTGCCAGCGGGTTGCGGGACTATGGCTACACCTTC. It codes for CASGLRDYGYTF.

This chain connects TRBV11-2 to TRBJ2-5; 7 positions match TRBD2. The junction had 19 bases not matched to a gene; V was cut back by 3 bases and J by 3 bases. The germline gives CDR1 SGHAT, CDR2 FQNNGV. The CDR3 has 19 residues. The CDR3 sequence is CASSFQGAFGSGVKETQYF. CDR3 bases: TGTGCCAGCAGCTTTCAGGGAGCTTTCGGGAGCGGGGTTAAAGAGACCCAGTACTTC. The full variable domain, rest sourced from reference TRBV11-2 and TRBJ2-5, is EAGVAQSPRYKIIEKRQSVAFWCNPISGHATLYWYQQILGQGPKLLIQFQNNGVVDDSQLPKDRFSAERLKGVDSTLKIQPAKLEDSAVYLCASSFQGAFGSGVKETQYFGPGTRLLVL.

This CDR3 reads CASSSATSGRNEQFF. CDR3 nucleotide sequence: TGTGCCAGCAGCTCCGCTACTAGCGGGCGCAATGAGCAGTTCTTC. The V and J genes are TRBV7-8 and TRBJ2-1, with 9 positions matching TRBD2. The CDR3 runs 15 residues. The trim removed 4 bases at V and 6 bases at J, leaving 7 bases unmatched. Germline V gene lookup returns CDR1 SGHVS and CDR2 FQNEAQ. Looking up the rest from reference TRBV7-8 and TRBJ2-1 gives the full variable domain: GAGVSQSPRYKVAKRGQDVALRCDPISGHVSLFWYQQALGQGPEFLTYFQNEAQLDKSGLPSDRFFAERPEGSVSTLKIQRTQQEDSAVYLCASSSATSGRNEQFFGPGTRLTVL.

The CDR3 sequence is CASRKTTVWEAFF. The CDR3 region has the DNA TGTGCCAGCAGGAAAACTACTGTGTGGGAAGCTTTCTTT. The chain employs TRBV6-5 and TRBJ1-1; unclear D gene. The length of the CDR3 is 13 residues. Germline V gene data show CDR1 as MNHEY and CDR2 as SVGAGI. Trimming left V 6 bases short and J 8 bases short, with 16 bases between.

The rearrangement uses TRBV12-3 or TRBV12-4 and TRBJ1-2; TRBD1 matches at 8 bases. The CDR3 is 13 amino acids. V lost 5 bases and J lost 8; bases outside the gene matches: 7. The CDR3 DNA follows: TGTGCCAGCAGTCAACGGACAGGGTGGGGCTACACCTTC. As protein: CASSQRTGWGYTF.

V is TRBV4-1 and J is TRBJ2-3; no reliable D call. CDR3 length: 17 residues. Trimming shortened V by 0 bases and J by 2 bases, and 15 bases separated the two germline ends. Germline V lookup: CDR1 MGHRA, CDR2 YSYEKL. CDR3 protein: CASSQEVSFSPTDTQYF. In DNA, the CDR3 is TGCGCCAGCAGCCAAGAAGTCAGTTTTTCTCCCACAGATACGCAGTATTTT.

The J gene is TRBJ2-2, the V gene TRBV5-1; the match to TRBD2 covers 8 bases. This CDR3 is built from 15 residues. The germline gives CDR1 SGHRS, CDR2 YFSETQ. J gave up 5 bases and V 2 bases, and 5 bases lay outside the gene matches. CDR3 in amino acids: CASSFGAGVTGELFF. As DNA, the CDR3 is TGCGCCAGCAGCTTTGGAGCGGGGGTAACCGGGGAGCTGTTTTTT.

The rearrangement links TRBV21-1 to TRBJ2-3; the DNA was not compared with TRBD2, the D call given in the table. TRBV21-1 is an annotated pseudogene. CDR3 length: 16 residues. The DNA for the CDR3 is TGTGCCAGCAGCAAAAGCGCTAGCGGGGGCCCAAATACGCAGTATTTT. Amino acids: CASSKSASGGPNTQYF.

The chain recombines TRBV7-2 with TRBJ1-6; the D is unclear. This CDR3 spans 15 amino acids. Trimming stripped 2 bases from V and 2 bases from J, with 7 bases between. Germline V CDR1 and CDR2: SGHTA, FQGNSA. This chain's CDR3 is CASSLYTAYNSPLHF. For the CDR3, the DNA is TGTGCCAGCAGCTTATACACCGCCTATAATTCACCCCTCCACTTT. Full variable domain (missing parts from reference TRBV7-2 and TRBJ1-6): GAGVSQSPSNKVTEKGKDVELRCDPISGHTALYWYRQSLGQGLEFLIYFQGNSAPDKSGLPSDRFSAERTGGSVSTLTIQRTQQEDSAVYLCASSLYTAYNSPLHFGNGTRLTVT.

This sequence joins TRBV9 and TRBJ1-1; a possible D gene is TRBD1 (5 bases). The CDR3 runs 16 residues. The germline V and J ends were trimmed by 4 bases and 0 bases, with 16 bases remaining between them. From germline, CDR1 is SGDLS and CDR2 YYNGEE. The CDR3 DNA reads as TGTGCCAGCAGCCCCCTAACAGGCCTGATGAACACTGAAGCTTTCTTT. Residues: CASSPLTGLMNTEAFF. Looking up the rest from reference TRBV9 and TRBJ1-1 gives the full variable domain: DSGVTQTPKHLITATGQRVTLRCSPRSGDLSVYWYQQSLDQGLQFLIQYYNGEERAKGNILERFSAQQFPDLHSELNLSSLELGDSALYFCASSPLTGLMNTEAFFGQGTRLTVV.

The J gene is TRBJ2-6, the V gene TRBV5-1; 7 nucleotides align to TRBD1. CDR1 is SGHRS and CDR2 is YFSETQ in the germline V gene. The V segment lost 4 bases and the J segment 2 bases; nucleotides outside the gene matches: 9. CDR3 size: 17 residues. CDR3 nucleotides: TGCGCCAGCAGCCCACAGGTACAGGGGACTGGGGCCAACGTCCTGACTTTC. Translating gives CASSPQVQGTGANVLTF.

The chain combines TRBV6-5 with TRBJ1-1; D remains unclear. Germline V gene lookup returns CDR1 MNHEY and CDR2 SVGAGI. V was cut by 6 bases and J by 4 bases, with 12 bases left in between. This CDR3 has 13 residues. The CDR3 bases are TGTGCCAGCAGGCAACGCGGCAGCACTGAAGCTTTCTTT. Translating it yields CASRQRGSTEAFF.

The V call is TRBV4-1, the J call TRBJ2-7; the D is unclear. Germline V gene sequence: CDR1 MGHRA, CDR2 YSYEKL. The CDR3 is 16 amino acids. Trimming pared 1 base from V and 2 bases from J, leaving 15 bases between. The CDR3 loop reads CASSQGAGNRAYEQYF. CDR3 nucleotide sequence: TGCGCCAGCAGCCAAGGGGCCGGAAACCGAGCCTACGAGCAGTACTTC.

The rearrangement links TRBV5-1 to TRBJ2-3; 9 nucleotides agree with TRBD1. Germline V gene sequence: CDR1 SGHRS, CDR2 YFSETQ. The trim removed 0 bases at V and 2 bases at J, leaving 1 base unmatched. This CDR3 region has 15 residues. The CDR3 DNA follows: TGCGCCAGCAGCTTGGGGGACAGGGACACAGATACGCAGTATTTT. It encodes CASSLGDRDTDTQYF.

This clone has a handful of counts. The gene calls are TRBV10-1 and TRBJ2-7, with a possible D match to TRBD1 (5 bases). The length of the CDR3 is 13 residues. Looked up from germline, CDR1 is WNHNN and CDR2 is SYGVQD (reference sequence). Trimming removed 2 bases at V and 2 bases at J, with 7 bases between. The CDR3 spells CASSEKGPYEQYF. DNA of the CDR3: TGCGCCAGCAGTGAGAAGGGGCCCTACGAGCAGTACTTC.

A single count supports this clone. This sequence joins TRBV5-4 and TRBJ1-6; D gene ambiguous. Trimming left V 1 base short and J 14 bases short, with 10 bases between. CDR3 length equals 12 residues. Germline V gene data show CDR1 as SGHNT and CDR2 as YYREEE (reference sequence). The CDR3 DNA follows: TGTGCCAGCAGCTTGCTGGCTGGCACCCTCCACTTT. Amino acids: CASSLLAGTLHF.

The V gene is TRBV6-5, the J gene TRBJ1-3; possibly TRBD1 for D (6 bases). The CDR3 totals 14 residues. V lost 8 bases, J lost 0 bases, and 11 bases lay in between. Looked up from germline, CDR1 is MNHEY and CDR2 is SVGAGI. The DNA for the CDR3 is TGTGCCAGCCGTAGGACAGACTCTGGAAACACCATATATTTT. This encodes CASRRTDSGNTIYF.

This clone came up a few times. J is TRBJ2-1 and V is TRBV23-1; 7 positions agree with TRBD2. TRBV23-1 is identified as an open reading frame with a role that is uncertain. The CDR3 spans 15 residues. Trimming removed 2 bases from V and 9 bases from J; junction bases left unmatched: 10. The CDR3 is CASSQVQRDVSEQFF. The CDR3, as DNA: TGCGCCAGCAGTCAAGTCCAGCGGGACGTCAGTGAGCAGTTCTTC.

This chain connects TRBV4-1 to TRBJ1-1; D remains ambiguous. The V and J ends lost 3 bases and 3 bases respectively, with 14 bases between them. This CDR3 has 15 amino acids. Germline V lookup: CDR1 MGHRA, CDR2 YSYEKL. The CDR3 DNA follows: TGCGCCAGCAGCCAGGTCGGGTCCCTGGACACTGAAGCTTTCTTT. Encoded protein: CASSQVGSLDTEAFF.

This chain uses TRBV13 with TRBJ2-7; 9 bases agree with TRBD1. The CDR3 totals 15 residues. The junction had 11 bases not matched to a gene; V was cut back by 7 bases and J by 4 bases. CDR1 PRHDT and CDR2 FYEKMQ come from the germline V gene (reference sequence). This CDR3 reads CASTDRGSGVYEQYF. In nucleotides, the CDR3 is TGTGCCAGCACTGACAGGGGGAGCGGGGTGTACGAGCAGTACTTC.

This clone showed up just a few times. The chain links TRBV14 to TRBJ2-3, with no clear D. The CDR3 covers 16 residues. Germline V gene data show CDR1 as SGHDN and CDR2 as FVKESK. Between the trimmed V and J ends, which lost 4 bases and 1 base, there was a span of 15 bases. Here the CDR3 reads CASSPLTPSGTDTQYF. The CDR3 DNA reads TGTGCCAGCAGCCCTTTGACTCCATCTGGCACAGATACGCAGTATTTT.

CDR3 in amino acids: CASSPRQVPYTEAFF. In DNA form, the CDR3 reads TGTGCCAGCTCACCGAGACAAGTCCCCTACACTGAAGCTTTCTTT. This chain joins TRBV18 and TRBJ1-1; no definite D call. The germline CDR1 and CDR2 sequences are KGHSH and LQKENI. This CDR3 is 15 amino acids long. The V end lost 3 bases, the J end lost 3 bases, and 14 bases lay between the germline ends.

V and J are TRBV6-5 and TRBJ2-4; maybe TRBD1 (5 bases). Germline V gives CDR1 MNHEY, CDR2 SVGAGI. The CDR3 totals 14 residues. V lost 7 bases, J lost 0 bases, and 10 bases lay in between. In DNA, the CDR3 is TGTGCCAGCAAGGACATTCTAGCCAAAAACATTCAGTACTTC. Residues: CASKDILAKNIQYF.

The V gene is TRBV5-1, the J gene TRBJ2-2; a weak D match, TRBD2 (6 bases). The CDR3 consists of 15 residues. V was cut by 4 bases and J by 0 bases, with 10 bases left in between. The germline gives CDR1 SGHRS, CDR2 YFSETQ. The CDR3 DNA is TGCGCCAGCAGCCGCGGGACCTCGAACACCGGGGAGCTGTTTTTT. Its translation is CASSRGTSNTGELFF.

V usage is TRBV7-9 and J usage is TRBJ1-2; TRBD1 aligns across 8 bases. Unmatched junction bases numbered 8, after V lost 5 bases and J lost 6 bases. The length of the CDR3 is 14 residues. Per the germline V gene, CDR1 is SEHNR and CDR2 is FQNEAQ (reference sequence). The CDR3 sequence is CASSPVQGANGYTF. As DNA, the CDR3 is TGTGCCAGCAGCCCAGTGCAGGGGGCAAATGGCTACACCTTC.

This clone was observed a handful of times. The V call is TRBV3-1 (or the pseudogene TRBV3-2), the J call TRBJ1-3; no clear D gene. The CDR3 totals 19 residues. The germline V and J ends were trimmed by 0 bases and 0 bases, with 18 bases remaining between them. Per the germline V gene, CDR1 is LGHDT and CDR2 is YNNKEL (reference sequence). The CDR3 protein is CASSQESRLYDSSGNTIYF. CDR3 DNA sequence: TGTGCCAGCAGCCAAGAGAGCAGGCTCTACGATAGCTCTGGAAACACCATATATTTT.

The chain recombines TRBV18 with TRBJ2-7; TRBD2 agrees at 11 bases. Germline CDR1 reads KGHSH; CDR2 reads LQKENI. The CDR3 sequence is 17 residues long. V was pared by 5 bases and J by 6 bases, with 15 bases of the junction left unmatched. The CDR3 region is CASSSLGLAGIPLEQYF. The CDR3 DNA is TGTGCCAGCTCATCCCTTGGACTAGCGGGTATTCCCCTCGAGCAGTACTTC.